The present T cell receptor beta chain was sequenced within a study of monozygotic twins with inflammatory bowel disease. cDNA was produced in eight separate reactions per sample. No DNA is given; TCRdb re-called the 5' RACE reads and lists each CDR3 protein once. This repertoire comprises 400,000 to 500,000 distinct CDR3 sequences; its ten largest clones make up roughly 2.5%. This CDR3 contains 18 residues. Germline assignment: CDR1 SGHRS and CDR2 YFSETQ. The V call is TRBV5-1, the J call TRBJ1-1; absent DNA, TCRdb's TRBD1 call cannot be checked. Sample: blood. The TCR originated in a human donor with ulcerative colitis or Crohn's disease, or a healthy co-twin of an affected twin (not recorded which). The CDR3 sequence is CASRRDLLQGSRVTEAFF.